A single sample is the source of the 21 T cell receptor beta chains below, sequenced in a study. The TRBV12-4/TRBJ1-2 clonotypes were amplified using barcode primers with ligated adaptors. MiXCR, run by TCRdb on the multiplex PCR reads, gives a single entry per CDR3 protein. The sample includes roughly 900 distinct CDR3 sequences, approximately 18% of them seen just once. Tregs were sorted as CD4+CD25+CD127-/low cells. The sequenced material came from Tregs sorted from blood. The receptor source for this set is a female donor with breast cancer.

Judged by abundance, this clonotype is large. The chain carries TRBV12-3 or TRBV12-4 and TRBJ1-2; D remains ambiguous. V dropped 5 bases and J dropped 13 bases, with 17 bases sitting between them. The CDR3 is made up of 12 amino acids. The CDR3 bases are TGTGCCAGCAGTATCGCTGACCGGGCCCGCACCTTC. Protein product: CASSIADRARTF.

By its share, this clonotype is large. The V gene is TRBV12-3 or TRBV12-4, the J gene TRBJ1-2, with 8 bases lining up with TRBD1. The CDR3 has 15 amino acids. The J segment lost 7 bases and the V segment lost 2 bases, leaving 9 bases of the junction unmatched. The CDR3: CASSLPRQGRGGYTF. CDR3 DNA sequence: TGTGCCAGCAGTTTACCACGACAGGGGAGGGGTGGCTACACCTTC.

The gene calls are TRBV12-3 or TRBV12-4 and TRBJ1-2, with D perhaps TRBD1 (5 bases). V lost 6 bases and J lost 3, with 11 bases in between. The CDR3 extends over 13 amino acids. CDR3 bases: TGTGCCAGCAGCCGCAGGGAGGACTATGGCTACACCTTC. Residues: CASSRREDYGYTF.

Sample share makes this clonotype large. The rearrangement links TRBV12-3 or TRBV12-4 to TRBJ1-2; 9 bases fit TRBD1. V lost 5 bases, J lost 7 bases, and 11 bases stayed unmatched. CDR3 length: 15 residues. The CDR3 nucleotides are TGTGCCAGCAGTCGCCTATGGGGACAGGGAGCTGGCTACACCTTC. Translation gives CASSRLWGQGAGYTF.

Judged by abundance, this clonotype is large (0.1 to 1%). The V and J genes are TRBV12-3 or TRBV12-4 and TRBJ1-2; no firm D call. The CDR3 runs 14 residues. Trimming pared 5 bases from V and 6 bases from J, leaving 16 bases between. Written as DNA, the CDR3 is TGTGCCAGCAGTAACGATGGAGAGGTCAATGGCTACACCTTC. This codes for CASSNDGEVNGYTF.

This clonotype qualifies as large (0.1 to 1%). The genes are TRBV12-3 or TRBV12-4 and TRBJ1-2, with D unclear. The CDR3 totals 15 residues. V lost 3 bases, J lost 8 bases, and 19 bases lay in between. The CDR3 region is CASSFRVSSFRGYTF. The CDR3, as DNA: TGTGCCAGCAGTTTCAGAGTGTCGTCGTTTCGGGGCTACACCTTC.

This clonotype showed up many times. The CDR3 spells CASSRGSGGYTF. The DNA of the CDR3 is TGTGCCAGCAGTAGGGGCTCCGGTGGCTACACCTTC. The chain links TRBV12-3 or TRBV12-4 to TRBJ1-2, with D tentatively TRBD1 (5 bases). The CDR3 totals 12 residues. Trimming stripped 5 bases from V and 7 bases from J, with 11 bases between.

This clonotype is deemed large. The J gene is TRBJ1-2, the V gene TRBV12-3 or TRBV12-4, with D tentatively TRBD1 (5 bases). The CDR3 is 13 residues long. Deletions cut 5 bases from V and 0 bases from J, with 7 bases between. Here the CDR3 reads CASSTTANYGYTF. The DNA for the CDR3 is TGTGCCAGCAGTACGACAGCTAACTATGGCTACACCTTC.

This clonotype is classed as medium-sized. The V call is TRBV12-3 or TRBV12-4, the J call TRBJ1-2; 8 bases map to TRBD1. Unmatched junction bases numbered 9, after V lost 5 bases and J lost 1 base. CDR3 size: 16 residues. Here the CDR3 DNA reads TGTGCCAGCAGTCCAGGGACAGGCGGCTTTAACTATGGCTACACCTTC. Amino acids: CASSPGTGGFNYGYTF.

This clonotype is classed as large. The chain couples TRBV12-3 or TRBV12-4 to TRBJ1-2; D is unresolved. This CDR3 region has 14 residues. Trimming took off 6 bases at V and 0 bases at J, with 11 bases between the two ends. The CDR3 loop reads CASRVGPANYGYTF. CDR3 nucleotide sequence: TGTGCCAGCAGGGTCGGACCTGCTAACTATGGCTACACCTTC.

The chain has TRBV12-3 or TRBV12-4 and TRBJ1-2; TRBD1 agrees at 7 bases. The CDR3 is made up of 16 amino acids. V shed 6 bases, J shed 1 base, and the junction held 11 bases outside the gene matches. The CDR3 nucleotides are TGTGCCAGCAGCCACAACAAGGGACAGTTTAACTATGGCTACACCTTC. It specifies CASSHNKGQFNYGYTF.

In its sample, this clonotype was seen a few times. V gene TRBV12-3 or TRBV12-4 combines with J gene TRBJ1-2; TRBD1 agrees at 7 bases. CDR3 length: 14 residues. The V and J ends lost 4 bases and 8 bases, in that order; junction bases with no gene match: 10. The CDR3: CASSSQQGQRGYTF. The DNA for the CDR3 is TGTGCCAGCAGTTCGCAACAGGGGCAGAGGGGCTACACCTTC.

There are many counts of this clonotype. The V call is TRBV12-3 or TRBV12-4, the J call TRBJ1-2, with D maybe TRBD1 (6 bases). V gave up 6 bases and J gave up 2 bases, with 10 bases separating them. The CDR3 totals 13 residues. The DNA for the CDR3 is TGTGCCAGCAGACAGGGTCTGAACTATGGCTACACCTTC. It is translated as CASRQGLNYGYTF.

The CDR3: CASSSQVSYGYTF. CDR3 DNA: TGTGCCAGCAGTTCCCAGGTTAGCTATGGCTACACCTTC. The J gene is TRBJ1-2, the V gene TRBV12-3 or TRBV12-4; D is ambiguous. This CDR3 region has 13 residues. V was clipped by 4 bases and J by 4 bases, with 10 bases between them.

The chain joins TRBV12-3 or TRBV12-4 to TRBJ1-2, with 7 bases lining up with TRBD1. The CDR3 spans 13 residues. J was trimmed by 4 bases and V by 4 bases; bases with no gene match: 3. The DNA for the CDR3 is TGTGCCAGCAGTTACAGGGGCGGCTATGGCTACACCTTC. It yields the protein CASSYRGGYGYTF.

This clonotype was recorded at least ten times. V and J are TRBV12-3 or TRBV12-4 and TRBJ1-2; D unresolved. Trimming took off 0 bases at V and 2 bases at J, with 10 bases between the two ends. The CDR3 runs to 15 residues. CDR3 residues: CASSLARRLNYGYTF. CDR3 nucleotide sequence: TGTGCCAGCAGTTTAGCGCGGCGGCTGAACTATGGCTACACCTTC.

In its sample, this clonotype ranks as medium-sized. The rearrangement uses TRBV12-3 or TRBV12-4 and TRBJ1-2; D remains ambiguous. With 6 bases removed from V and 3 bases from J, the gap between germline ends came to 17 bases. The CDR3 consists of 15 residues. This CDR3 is CASSLWGFNDYGYTF. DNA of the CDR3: TGTGCCAGCAGCCTCTGGGGTTTTAACGACTATGGCTACACCTTC.

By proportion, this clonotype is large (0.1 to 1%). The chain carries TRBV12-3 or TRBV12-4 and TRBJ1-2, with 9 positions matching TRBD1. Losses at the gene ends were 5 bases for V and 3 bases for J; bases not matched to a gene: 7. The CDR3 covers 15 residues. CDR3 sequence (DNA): TGTGCCAGCAGTGAACCGGGACAGGGTGACTATGGCTACACCTTC. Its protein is CASSEPGQGDYGYTF.

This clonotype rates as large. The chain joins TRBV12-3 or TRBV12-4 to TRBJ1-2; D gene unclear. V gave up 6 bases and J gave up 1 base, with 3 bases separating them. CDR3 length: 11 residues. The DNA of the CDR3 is TGTGCCAGCAGGTATAACTATGGCTACACCTTC. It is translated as CASRYNYGYTF.

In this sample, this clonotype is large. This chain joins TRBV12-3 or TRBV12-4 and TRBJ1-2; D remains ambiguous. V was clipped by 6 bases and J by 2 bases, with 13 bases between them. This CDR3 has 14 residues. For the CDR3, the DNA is TGTGCCAGCAGGGCGACCGCGCAAAACTATGGCTACACCTTC. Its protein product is CASRATAQNYGYTF.

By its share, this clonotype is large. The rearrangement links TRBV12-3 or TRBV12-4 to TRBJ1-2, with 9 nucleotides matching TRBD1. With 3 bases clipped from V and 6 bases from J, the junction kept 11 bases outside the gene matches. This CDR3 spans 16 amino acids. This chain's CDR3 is CASSFPPGQGRNGYTF. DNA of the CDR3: TGTGCCAGCAGTTTCCCGCCGGGACAGGGTAGAAATGGCTACACCTTC.